This T cell receptor (beta chain) derives from a study of T cell responses to AZD1222 COVID-19 vaccine. Second-dose groups at about 4 or about 12 weeks were pooled. Repertoires were generated with immunoSEQ multiplex PCR, while TCRdb's copy carries only in-frame clones and drops some. Of about 150,000 clones in the sample, around 87% were seen once. Trimming took 1 base from V and 4 from J, leaving 13 bases between them. This CDR3 contains 15 residues. Germline V gene data show CDR1 as SGHTA and CDR2 as FQGNSA. Study-wide results and caveats: The donor group comprised mostly white British people and more females; the analysis possibly underestimated clonal diversity. The peak T cell response came first, and repertoires were sampled only after it.

In regard to this clone: The antigen is unknown.

This chain uses TRBV7-2 with TRBJ1-1, with D possibly TRBD1 on 6 matching bases. This receptor was obtained from an adult who received the AZD1222 COVID-19 vaccine. This material consisted of peripheral blood, taken 28 days after the second AZD1222 dose. CDR3 nucleotide sequence: TGTGCCAGCAGCTTAGGTTGGGGGCCGAGCACTGAAGCTTTCTTT. Protein product: CASSLGWGPSTEAFF.